This T cell receptor beta chain appears in the sequencing data of a study of blood T cells in healthy people across ages. The CDR3 contains 15 residues. CDR1 and CDR2 from the germline V gene are SGHTA and FQGNSA. Sample-barcoded 5' priming and a J-beta primer mix drove a second PCR of about 6 to 11 cycles. In TCRdb, the 5' RACE reads were re-called with MiXCR into one record per CDR3 protein. The sample carries about 1.6 million distinct CDR3 sequences, about 35% recorded once. As regards this clonotype: Germline is not matched at one junction end, which may reflect a read error.

This TCR was sampled from a woman aged 30 to 39 in good health. The chain has TRBV7-2 and TRBJ2-1, with D perhaps given as TRBD1 or TRBD2 (5 bases each). The sequenced sample consisted of blood. Written as DNA, the CDR3 is TGTGCCAGCAGCTCTCGTTGGGGGTCCTACAATGAGCGGTTCTTC. It translates to CASSSRWGSYNERFF.